What follows describes a single TCR beta chain. The sample comes from a study of high-grade serous ovarian cancer treatment subgroups. Sequenced by immunoSEQ multiplex PCR; TCRdb stores in-frame clones only, minus some. The sample lists approximately 40,000 clones, approximately 81% occurring once. The tumor samples were collected prior to definitive surgery or chemotherapy. The CDR3 extends over 16 amino acids. Germline loops: CDR1 SGDLS, CDR2 YYNGEE. V was clipped by 0 bases and J by 2 bases, with 14 bases between them. This sequence joins TRBV9 and TRBJ2-5; maybe TRBD2 (6 bases). Sample: tumor tissue. This receptor was identified in a human donor with high-grade serous ovarian cancer. The chain's CDR3 is CASSVAASGLQETQYF. The CDR3 DNA sequence: TGTGCCAGCAGCGTAGCTGCAAGCGGGCTACAAGAGACCCAGTACTTC.